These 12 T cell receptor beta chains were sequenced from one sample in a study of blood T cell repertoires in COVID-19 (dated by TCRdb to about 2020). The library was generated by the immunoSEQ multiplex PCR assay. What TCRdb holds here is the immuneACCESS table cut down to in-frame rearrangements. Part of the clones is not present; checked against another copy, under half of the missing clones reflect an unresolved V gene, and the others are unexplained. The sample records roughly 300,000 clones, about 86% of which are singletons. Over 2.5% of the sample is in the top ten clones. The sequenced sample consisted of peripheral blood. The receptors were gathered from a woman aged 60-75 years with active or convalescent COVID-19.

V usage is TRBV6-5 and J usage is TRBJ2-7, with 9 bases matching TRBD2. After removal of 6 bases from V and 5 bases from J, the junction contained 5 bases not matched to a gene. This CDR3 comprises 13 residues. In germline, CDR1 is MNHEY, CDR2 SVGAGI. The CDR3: CASRGGGAHEQYF. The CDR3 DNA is TGTGCCAGCAGGGGCGGGGGGGCCCACGAGCAGTACTTC.

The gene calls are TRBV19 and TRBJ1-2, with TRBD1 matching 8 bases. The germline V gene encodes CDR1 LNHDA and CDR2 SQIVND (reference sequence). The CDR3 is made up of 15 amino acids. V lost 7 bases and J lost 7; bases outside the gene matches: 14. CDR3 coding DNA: TGTGCCAGTACCCACCTAGATGCCGACAGGGGTGGCTACACCTTC. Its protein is CASTHLDADRGGYTF.

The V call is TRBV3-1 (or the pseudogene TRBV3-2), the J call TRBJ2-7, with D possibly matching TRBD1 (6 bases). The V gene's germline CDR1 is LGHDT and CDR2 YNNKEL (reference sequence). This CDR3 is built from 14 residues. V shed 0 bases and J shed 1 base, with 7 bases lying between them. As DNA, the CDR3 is TGTGCCAGCAGCCAAGACCAGGGGTCCTACGAGCAGTACTTC. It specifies CASSQDQGSYEQYF.

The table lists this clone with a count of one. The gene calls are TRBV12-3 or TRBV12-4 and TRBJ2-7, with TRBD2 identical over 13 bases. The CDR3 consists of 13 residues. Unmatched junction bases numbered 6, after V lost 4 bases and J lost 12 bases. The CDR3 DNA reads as TGTGCCAGCAGTTCGGGGACTAGCGGGGTTCTGTACTTC. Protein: CASSSGTSGVLYF.

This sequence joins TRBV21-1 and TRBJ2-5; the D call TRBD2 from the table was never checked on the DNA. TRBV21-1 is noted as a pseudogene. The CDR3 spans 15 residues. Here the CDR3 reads CASSKEGGGSETQYF. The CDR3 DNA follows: TGTGCCAGCAGCAAAGAAGGGGGGGGATCAGAGACCCAGTACTTC.

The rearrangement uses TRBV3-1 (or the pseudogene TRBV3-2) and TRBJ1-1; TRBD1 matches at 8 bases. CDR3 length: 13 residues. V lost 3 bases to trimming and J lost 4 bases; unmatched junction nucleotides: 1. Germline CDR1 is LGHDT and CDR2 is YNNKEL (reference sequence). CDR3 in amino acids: CASSHTGGTEAFF. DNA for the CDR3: TGTGCCAGCAGCCACACAGGGGGCACTGAAGCTTTCTTT.

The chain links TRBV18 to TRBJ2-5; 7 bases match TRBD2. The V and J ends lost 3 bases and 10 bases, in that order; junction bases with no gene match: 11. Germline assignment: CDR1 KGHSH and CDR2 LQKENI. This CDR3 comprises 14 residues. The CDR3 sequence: CASSPFGPERDQYF. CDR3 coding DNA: TGTGCCAGCTCACCCTTCGGGCCAGAGCGGGACCAGTACTTC. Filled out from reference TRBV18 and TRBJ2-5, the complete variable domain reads NAGVMQNPRHLVRRRGQEARLRCSPMKGHSHVYWYRQLPEEGLKFMVYLQKENIIDESGMPKERFSAEFPKEGPSILRIQQVVRGDSAAYFCASSPFGPERDQYFGPGTRLLVL.

Here the CDR3 DNA reads TGTGCCAGCTCACCCTGGGACAGGGTGTCGACCGGGGAGCTGTTTTTT. This codes for CASSPWDRVSTGELFF. The chain joins TRBV18 to TRBJ2-2; 9 nucleotides align to TRBD1. The CDR3 contains 16 residues. Germline V gene sequence: CDR1 KGHSH, CDR2 LQKENI. Losses at the gene ends were 3 bases for V and 5 bases for J; bases not matched to a gene: 7.

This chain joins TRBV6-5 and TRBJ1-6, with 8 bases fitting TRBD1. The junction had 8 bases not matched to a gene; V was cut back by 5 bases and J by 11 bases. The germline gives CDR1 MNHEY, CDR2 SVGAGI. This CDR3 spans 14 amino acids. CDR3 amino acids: CASSTGQGYPPLHF. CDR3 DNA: TGTGCCAGCAGTACCGGACAGGGCTACCCACCCCTCCACTTT.

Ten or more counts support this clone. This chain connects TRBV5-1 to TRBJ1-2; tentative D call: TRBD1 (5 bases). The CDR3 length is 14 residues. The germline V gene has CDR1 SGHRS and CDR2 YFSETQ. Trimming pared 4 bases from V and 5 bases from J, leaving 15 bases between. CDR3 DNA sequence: TGCGCCAGCAGCCTGACAACAGGATCTTATGGCTACACCTTC. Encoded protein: CASSLTTGSYGYTF.

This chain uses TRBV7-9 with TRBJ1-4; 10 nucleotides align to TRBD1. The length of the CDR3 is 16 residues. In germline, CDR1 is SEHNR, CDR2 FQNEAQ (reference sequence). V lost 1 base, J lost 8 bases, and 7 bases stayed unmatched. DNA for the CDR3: TGTGCCAGCAGCTTAGGACAGGGGGCCAAAAGCGAAAAACTGTTTTTT. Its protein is CASSLGQGAKSEKLFF.

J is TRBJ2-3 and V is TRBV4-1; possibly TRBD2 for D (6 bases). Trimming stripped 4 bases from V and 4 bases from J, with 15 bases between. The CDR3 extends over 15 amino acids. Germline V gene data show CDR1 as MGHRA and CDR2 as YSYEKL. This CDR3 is CASSLQSGPPDTQYF. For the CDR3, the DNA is TGCGCCAGCAGCCTTCAAAGCGGGCCCCCAGATACGCAGTATTTT.